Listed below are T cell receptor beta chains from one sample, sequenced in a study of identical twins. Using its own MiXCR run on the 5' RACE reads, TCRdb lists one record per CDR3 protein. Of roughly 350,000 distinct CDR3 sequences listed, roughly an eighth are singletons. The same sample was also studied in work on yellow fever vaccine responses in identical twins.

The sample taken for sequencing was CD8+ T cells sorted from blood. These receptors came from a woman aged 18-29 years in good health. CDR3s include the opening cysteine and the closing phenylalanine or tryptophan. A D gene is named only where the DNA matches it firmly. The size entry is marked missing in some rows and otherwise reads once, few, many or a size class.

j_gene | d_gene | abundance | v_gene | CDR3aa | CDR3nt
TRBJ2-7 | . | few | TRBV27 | CASSLMGSTYEQYF | TGTGCCAGCAGTTTAATGGGTTCCACCTACGAGCAGTACTTC
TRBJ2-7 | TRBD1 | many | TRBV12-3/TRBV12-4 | CASSTGGAGYEQYF | TGTGCCAGCAGCACAGGGGGCGCCGGATACGAGCAGTACTTC
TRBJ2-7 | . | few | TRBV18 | CASSPPSANYEQYF | TGTGCCAGCTCACCACCGAGTGCCAACTACGAGCAGTACTTC
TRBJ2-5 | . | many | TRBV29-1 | CSVEPELTRVETQYF | TGCAGCGTTGAACCCGAACTTACGCGGGTCGAGACCCAGTACTTC
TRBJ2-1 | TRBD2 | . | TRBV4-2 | CASSQDTAGAYNEQLF | TGTGCCAGCAGCCAAGATACGGCGGGAGCATACAATGAGCAGTTGTTC
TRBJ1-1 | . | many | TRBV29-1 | CSVERGLDTEAFF | TGCAGCGTTGAAAGGGGATTGGACACTGAAGCTTTCTTT
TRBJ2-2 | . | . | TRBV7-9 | CASSSEENTGELFF | TGTGCCAGCAGCTCCGAGGAGAACACCGGGGAGCTGTTTTTT
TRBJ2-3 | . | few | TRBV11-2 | CASSPGLRRDTQYF | TGTGCCAGCAGCCCCGGACTACGCAGGGATACGCAGTATTTT
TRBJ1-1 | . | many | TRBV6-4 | CASSPQGGNTEAFF | TGTGCCAGCAGCCCTCAGGGAGGGAACACTGAAGCTTTCTTT
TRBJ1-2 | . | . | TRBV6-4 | CASSDSTDPNYGYTF | TGTGCCAGCAGTGACTCCACAGATCCCAACTATGGCTACACCTTC
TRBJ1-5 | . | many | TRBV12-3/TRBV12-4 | CASSETGNYDQPQHF | TGTGCCAGCAGCGAAACAGGGAATTACGATCAGCCCCAGCATTTT
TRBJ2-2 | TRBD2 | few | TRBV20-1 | CSARGGGGPEDTGELFF | TGCAGTGCTAGAGGCGGCGGGGGGCCTGAAGACACCGGGGAGCTGTTTTTT
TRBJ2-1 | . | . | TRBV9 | CASSADMGTYNEQFF | TGTGCCAGCAGCGCCGATATGGGCACCTACAATGAGCAGTTCTTC
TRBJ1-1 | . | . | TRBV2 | CASNGGVNAGAFF | TGTGCCAGCAACGGGGGGGTTAACGCTGGAGCTTTCTTT
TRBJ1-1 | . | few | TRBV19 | CASSIGYTAFF | TGTGCCAGTAGTATAGGTTACACAGCTTTCTTT
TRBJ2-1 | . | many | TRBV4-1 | CASSRVVDEQFF | TGCGCCAGCAGCAGGGTAGTCGATGAGCAGTTCTTC
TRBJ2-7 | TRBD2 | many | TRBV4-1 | CASSPRTSGRDVQYF | TGCGCCAGCAGCCCTCGGACTAGCGGGAGAGACGTCCAGTACTTC
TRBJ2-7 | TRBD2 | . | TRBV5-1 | CASSFTSGSLHYEQYF | TGCGCCAGCAGCTTCACTAGCGGGAGTCTACACTACGAGCAGTACTTC
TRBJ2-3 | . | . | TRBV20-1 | CSARDYGSTDTQYF | TGCAGTGCTAGAGATTATGGCAGCACAGATACGCAGTATTTT
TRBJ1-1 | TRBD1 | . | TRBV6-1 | CASSGSGTANTEAFF | TGTGCCAGCAGTGGCTCCGGGACAGCAAACACTGAAGCTTTCTTT
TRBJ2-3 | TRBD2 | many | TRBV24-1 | CATSDWGGRGTDTQYF | TGTGCCACCAGTGATTGGGGCGGGAGAGGGACAGATACGCAGTATTTT
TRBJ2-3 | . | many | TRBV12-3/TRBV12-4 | CASSLSWASGTDTQYF | TGTGCCAGCAGTTTAAGTTGGGCTAGCGGCACAGATACGCAGTATTTT
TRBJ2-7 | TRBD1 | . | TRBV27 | CASSLSAGGNYEQYF | TGTGCCAGCAGTTTATCGGCAGGGGGTAACTACGAGCAGTACTTC
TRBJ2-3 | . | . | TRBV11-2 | CASSLDYAPELRVTPARDTQYF | TGTGCCAGCAGCTTAGATTATGCGCCAGAACTTCGAGTTACCCCGGCCCGAGATACGCAGTATTTT
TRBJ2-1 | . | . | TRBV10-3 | CAISGGDTSNDNEQFF | TGTGCCATCAGTGGGGGAGATACTAGCAACGACAATGAGCAGTTCTTC
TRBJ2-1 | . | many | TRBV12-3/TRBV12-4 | CASREPWNEQFF | TGTGCCAGCAGGGAGCCGTGGAATGAGCAGTTCTTC
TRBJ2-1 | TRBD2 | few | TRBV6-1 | CASRPHTRGLAGNEQFF | TGTGCCAGCAGACCCCATACCCGGGGACTAGCGGGCAATGAGCAGTTCTTC
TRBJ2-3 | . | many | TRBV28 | CASSPSGLATDTQYF | TGTGCCAGCAGTCCCTCGGGACTTGCCACAGATACGCAGTATTTT
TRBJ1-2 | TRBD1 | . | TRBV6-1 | CASRPDRGPLRYGYTF | TGTGCCAGCAGGCCAGACAGGGGACCGCTTCGCTATGGCTACACCTTC